This paragraph reports one TCR beta chain. Antigen unknown. This sample is part of a study of OX40 agonist ivuxolimab in advanced cancers. On the study more broadly: Patients assigned to dose escalation were diagnosed with hepatocellular carcinoma, melanoma, renal cell or head and neck cancer. Cohort: around 83% men, mean age around 55, aged about 23 to 79. One patient with hepatocellular carcinoma and two with cutaneous melanoma, three in all, had partial responses.

The study's findings and limits: Normalized T-cell clonal expansion was also low in a subset of nonresponders.

CDR1 is MNHNS and CDR2 is SASEGT in the germline V gene. Trimming took 8 bases from V and 1 from J, leaving 15 bases between them. The CDR3 length is 14 residues. Using immunoSEQ multiplex PCR, the repertoire was profiled, and TCRdb retains in-frame clones only, with some absent. The repertoire has 45,000 to 55,000 clones, roughly 94% of them found once; the top ten carry about 12%. The chain recombines TRBV6-1 with TRBJ2-7, with D possibly matching TRBD2 (7 bases). The input for sequencing was CD4+ or CD8+ T cells sorted from blood, taken in a trial of the OX40 agonist ivuxolimab. This clonotype originated in an adult with an advanced solid tumor such as melanoma, head and neck, liver or kidney cancer. This chain's CDR3 is CASREGGTSYEQYF. CDR3 DNA sequence: TGTGCCAGCCGCGAGGGGGGGACTTCCTACGAGCAGTACTTC.